This is a list of T cell receptor beta chains from one sample in a study of beta chain features in type 1 diabetes. Here immunoSEQ multiplex PCR was the method, and the copy in TCRdb shows in-frame clones only, minus some. The sample lists fewer than 70,000 clones; about 60% were seen once. The specimen was stem cell memory CD4+ T cells from blood. The receptors were gathered from a young woman with type 1 diabetes. CDR3s include the opening cysteine and the closing phenylalanine or tryptophan. The D gene is left open where the match is weak. Clone size, where shown, is once, few, many, or a class for clones that have expanded.

TRBJ2-3,TRBV11-3,-,-,CASSLDREGTDTQYF,TGTGCCAGCAGCCTCGACAGGGAGGGCACAGATACGCAGTATTTT
TRBJ2-7,TRBV27,TRBD2,few,CASSRLAGERYEQYF,TGTGCCAGCAGCCGACTAGCGGGAGAAAGGTACGAGCAGTACTTC
TRBJ2-7,TRBV2,-,-,CASRGLRGPRYEQYF,TGTGCCAGCAGGGGGCTTAGGGGCCCGCGCTACGAGCAGTACTTC
TRBJ2-1,TRBV27,-,-,CASSLGRSSYNEQFF,TGTGCCAGCAGTTTAGGGCGTAGCTCCTACAATGAGCAGTTCTTC
TRBJ2-7,TRBV6-1,TRBD2,-,CASSEPGLAGGRQYF,TGTGCCAGCAGTGAACCGGGACTAGCGGGAGGAAGGCAGTACTTC
TRBJ1-1,TRBV4-1,TRBD1,-,CASSQNQGAGAEAFF,TGCGCCAGCAGCCAAAATCAGGGGGCTGGCGCTGAAGCTTTCTTT
TRBJ2-1,TRBV6-6,-,-,CASSYSEYPREQFF,TGTGCCAGCAGTTACTCGGAGTATCCCCGGGAGCAGTTCTTC
TRBJ2-5,TRBV28,TRBD2,-,CASSLPGGGQETQYF,TGTGCCAGCAGTTTGCCGGGAGGGGGCCAAGAGACCCAGTACTTC
TRBJ2-7,TRBV5-1,TRBD1,few,CASSLVQGGPYEQYF,TGCGCCAGCAGCTTGGTACAGGGGGGACCCTACGAGCAGTACTTC
TRBJ2-1,TRBV7-3,-,-,CASSLFASGNEQFF,TGTGCCAGCAGCTTATTCGCGTCTGGCAATGAGCAGTTCTTC
TRBJ2-1,TRBV28,TRBD2,-,CASPKAGTNGLNEQFF,TGTGCCAGCCCGAAGGCCGGGACTAATGGGCTCAATGAGCAGTTCTTC
TRBJ2-5,TRBV10-3,TRBD1,once,CAISEETGLQETQYF,TGTGCCATCAGTGAGGAGACAGGGCTTCAAGAGACCCAGTACTTC
TRBJ2-7,TRBV6-5,TRBD1,-,CASSYSGTGPYEQYF,TGTGCCAGCAGTTACAGCGGGACAGGGCCCTACGAGCAGTACTTC
TRBJ2-7,TRBV4-1,TRBD1,few,CASSQMVAGGSYEQYF,TGCGCCAGCAGCCAAATGGTCGCAGGGGGATCCTACGAGCAGTACTTC
TRBJ2-2,TRBV30,-,few,CAWSSARSGELFF,TGTGCCTGGAGTTCCGCTAGATCCGGGGAGCTGTTTTTT
TRBJ2-5,TRBV5-1,TRBD1,-,CASRLHLRDRGLWTQYF,TGCGCCAGCAGACTCCATCTCCGGGACAGGGGATTGTGGACCCAGTACTTC
TRBJ2-7,TRBV4-1,-,-,CASSQENAGTYEQYF,TGCGCCAGCAGCCAAGAGAACGCAGGGACCTACGAGCAGTACTTC
TRBJ1-1,TRBV6-5,TRBD1,-,CASTKDRVVTEAFF,TGTGCCAGCACCAAGGACAGGGTCGTAACTGAAGCTTTCTTT
TRBJ2-5,TRBV20-1,-,few,CSAIGQETQYF,TGCAGTGCTATCGGTCAAGAGACCCAGTACTTC
TRBJ2-7,TRBV28,TRBD1,-,CASRTDRASSYEQYF,TGTGCCAGCAGGACGGACAGGGCTTCCTCCTACGAGCAGTACTTC
TRBJ1-1,TRBV7-9,-,once,CASNQRDTGWAEAFF,TGTGCCAGCAACCAACGAGATACAGGGTGGGCTGAAGCTTTCTTT
TRBJ1-1,TRBV6-1,TRBD1,once,CASSEADRGAFF,TGTGCCAGCAGTGAAGCGGACAGGGGAGCTTTCTTT
TRBJ2-3,TRBV4-2,TRBD2,-,CASSQDRGAGAVYYVDTQYF,TGTGCCAGCAGCCAAGATAGGGGAGCGGGAGCGGTTTATTATGTGGATACGCAGTATTTT
TRBJ2-2,TRBV7-3,TRBD1,-,CASSLTGGTTGELFF,TGTGCCAGCAGCTTGACAGGGGGCACTACCGGGGAGCTGTTTTTT
TRBJ2-7,TRBV10-3,-,once,CAISGGGGPYEQYF,TGTGCCATCAGTGGAGGAGGGGGCCCCTACGAGCAGTACTTC
TRBJ1-2,TRBV21-1,-,-,CASSKVQGEYGYTF,TGTGCCAGCAGCAAAGTGCAGGGGGAGTATGGCTACACCTTC
TRBJ1-2,TRBV10-3,TRBD1,-,CAISESRQGLGYTF,TGTGCCATCAGTGAGTCGAGACAGGGGCTTGGCTACACCTTC
TRBJ2-2,TRBV4-2,TRBD2,-,CASSPRLAGGSGELFF,TGTGCCAGCAGCCCCCGACTAGCGGGAGGATCCGGGGAGCTGTTTTTT
TRBJ2-7,TRBV7-3,TRBD1,-,CASSSTGGAPEQYF,TGTGCCAGCAGCTCGACAGGGGGGGCCCCCGAGCAGTACTTC
TRBJ2-5,TRBV29-1,-,-,CSVERTRQETQYF,TGCAGCGTTGAAAGGACTCGACAAGAGACCCAGTACTTC
TRBJ2-6,TRBV19,-,once,CGAGRTHSGANVLTF,TGTGGCGCGGGGCGTACGCACTCTGGGGCCAACGTCCTGACTTTC
TRBJ2-3,TRBV7-7,-,-,CASSPRSSPDTQYF,TGTGCTAGCAGCCCCCGGTCTTCCCCAGATACGCAGTATTTT